The 31 T cell receptor beta chains presented below share a single source sample, sequenced in a study of Tregs in tolerant kidney transplant recipients. This table comes from immunoSEQ multiplex PCR, and its TCRdb copy is limited to in-frame clones, with some not included. Seen here are about 69,000 clones, 85% to 90% observed once, and the top ten hold approximately 0.4%. The specimen was CD4+ T cells from blood, collected before the transplant. Receptors were obtained from a human donor who received a combined kidney and bone marrow transplant.

The rearrangement uses TRBV5-1 and TRBJ2-7; TRBD2 might be the D (5 bases). The germline V gene encodes CDR1 SGHRS and CDR2 YFSETQ. Trimming cost V 0 bases and J 2 bases, with 12 bases left between them. This CDR3 contains 15 residues. This CDR3 reads CASSLATGRPYEQYF. CDR3 sequence (DNA): TGCGCCAGCAGCTTGGCCACGGGGAGACCCTACGAGCAGTACTTC.

This clone was counted only a few times. CDR3 amino acids: CASTVSGRVAFF. Here the CDR3 DNA reads TGTGCCAGCACCGTCTCGGGAAGAGTGGCTTTCTTT. The chain employs TRBV2 and TRBJ1-1; D is uncertain. The CDR3 extends over 12 amino acids. Looked up from germline, CDR1 is SNHLY and CDR2 is FYNNEI. V gave up 7 bases and J gave up 11 bases, with 17 bases separating them.

This rearrangement joins TRBV7-9 to TRBJ1-1, with D perhaps TRBD1 (6 bases). V was cut by 4 bases and J by 6 bases, with 15 bases left in between. This CDR3 is 14 amino acids long. CDR1 and CDR2 from the germline V gene are SEHNR and FQNEAQ (reference sequence). Written as DNA, the CDR3 is TGTGCCAGCAGCTCCAGGTGGGGGCTCCCTGAAGCTTTCTTT. It yields the protein CASSSRWGLPEAFF.

The chain links TRBV6-1 to TRBJ2-7; maybe TRBD2 (5 bases). Germline-derived CDR1 and CDR2 are MNHNS and SASEGT. This CDR3 region has 14 residues. Trimming took off 8 bases at V and 3 bases at J, with 17 bases between the two ends. CDR3 residues: CASHALSEGYEQYF. The CDR3 DNA sequence: TGTGCCAGCCACGCTCTCAGTGAGGGCTACGAGCAGTACTTC.

The V gene is TRBV10-2, the J gene TRBJ2-5; 11 positions agree with TRBD2. Germline V gene lookup returns CDR1 WSHSY and CDR2 SAAADI. The CDR3 is made up of 15 amino acids. Trimming at V came to 0 bases and at J to 7 bases, leaving 4 bases not matched to a gene. The CDR3 region is CASSESGSGGGTQYF. In DNA, the CDR3 is TGCGCCAGCAGTGAGTCTGGTAGCGGGGGGGGGACCCAGTACTTC.

V usage is TRBV28 and J usage is TRBJ2-7; TRBD2 matches at 10 bases. This CDR3 region has 14 residues. Looked up from germline, CDR1 is MDHEN and CDR2 is SYDVKM. The junction had 10 bases not matched to a gene; V was cut back by 8 bases and J by 6 bases. This chain's CDR3 is CASEPGLAKTEQYF. The DNA for the CDR3 is TGTGCCAGCGAGCCGGGACTAGCGAAGACCGAGCAGTACTTC.

The rearrangement uses TRBV9 and TRBJ2-5; a possible D gene is TRBD1 (6 bases). Germline CDR1 is SGDLS and CDR2 is YYNGEE. The CDR3 is 14 amino acids. V lost 4 bases and J 2 bases, leaving 12 bases between the germline ends. CDR3 nucleotides: TGTGCCAGCAGCCCAGTGGACAGACAAGAGACCCAGTACTTC. Protein product: CASSPVDRQETQYF.

The chain recombines TRBV30 with TRBJ2-7; 8 nucleotides align to TRBD1. J lost 6 bases, V lost 3 bases, and 7 bases had no gene match. CDR1 and CDR2 from the germline V gene are GTSNPN and SVGIG (reference sequence). The length of the CDR3 is 13 residues. CDR3 nucleotides: TGTGCCTGGAGGCTGCGGACAGGGACCGAGCAGTACTTC. It yields the protein CAWRLRTGTEQYF.

The CDR3 bases are TGTGCCTGGAGTGCAGGTCTAGCGGGGAGCACAGATACGCAGTATTTT. It codes for CAWSAGLAGSTDTQYF. The chain joins TRBV30 to TRBJ2-3; 9 nucleotides line up with TRBD2. Germline CDR1 GTSNPN, CDR2 SVGIG (reference sequence). V dropped 1 base and J dropped 0; count of bases not matched to a gene: 5. The CDR3 length is 16 residues.

The V and J genes are TRBV5-1 and TRBJ2-7, with TRBD2 as a possible D gene (5 bases). Germline V gene lookup returns CDR1 SGHRS and CDR2 YFSETQ. The CDR3 has 16 amino acids. Trimming removed 3 bases from V and 1 base from J, with 17 bases in between. The CDR3 is CASSSGRSGRSYEQYF. As DNA, the CDR3 is TGCGCCAGCAGCTCGGGCCGGAGCGGCCGTTCCTACGAGCAGTACTTC.

V and J are TRBV30 and TRBJ2-7, with 9 bases aligning to TRBD1. With 0 bases clipped from V and 6 bases from J, the junction kept 6 bases outside the gene matches. The CDR3 runs 14 residues. Per the germline V gene, CDR1 is GTSNPN and CDR2 is SVGIG (reference sequence). CDR3 in amino acids: CAWSVGTGTSEQYF. The CDR3 DNA reads as TGTGCCTGGAGTGTGGGGACAGGGACCAGCGAGCAGTACTTC.

This clone has just a few counts. The chain joins TRBV5-3 to TRBJ2-7, with TRBD1 identical over 8 bases. TRBV5-3 has ORF status, its function being uncertain. The CDR3 has 12 residues. J was trimmed by 5 bases and V by 4 bases; bases with no gene match: 2. CDR3 sequence: CARSPDRDEQYF. As DNA, the CDR3 is TGTGCCAGAAGCCCGGACAGGGACGAGCAGTACTTC.

V and J are TRBV7-2 and TRBJ1-4, with D unresolved. The CDR3 is 15 residues long. Trimming shortened V by 5 bases and J by 2 bases, and 12 bases separated the two germline ends. CDR1 and CDR2 from the germline V gene are SGHTA and FQGNSA. The chain's CDR3 is CASSGREATNEKLFF. CDR3 DNA: TGTGCCAGCAGCGGGCGGGAGGCGACTAATGAAAAACTGTTTTTT.

The chain employs TRBV27 and TRBJ2-7, with TRBD1 matching 9 bases. Germline values: CDR1 MNHEY, CDR2 SMNVEV (reference sequence). V shed 5 bases and J 3 bases; nucleotides not matched to a gene: 8. This CDR3 region has 15 residues. The CDR3 is CASSLGGTGNYEQYF. The CDR3 coding sequence is TGTGCCAGCAGTCTTGGCGGGACAGGGAACTACGAGCAGTACTTC.

The rearrangement links TRBV2 to TRBJ1-1; TRBD1 aligns across 10 bases. V gave up 7 bases and J gave up 4 bases; unmatched junction bases: 6. Germline V gene data show CDR1 as SNHLY and CDR2 as FYNNEI. The CDR3 extends over 14 amino acids. CDR3 in amino acids: CASNRQGATTEAFF. In DNA, the CDR3 is TGTGCCAGCAATCGACAGGGGGCGACCACTGAAGCTTTCTTT. Full variable domain (missing parts from reference TRBV2 and TRBJ1-1): EPEVTQTPSHQVTQMGQEVILRCVPISNHLYFYWYRQILGQKVEFLVSFYNNEISEKSEIFDDQFSVERPDGSNFTLKIRSTKLEDSAMYFCASNRQGATTEAFFGQGTRLTVV.

The chain joins TRBV5-6 to TRBJ2-2, with 11 bases identical to TRBD2. This CDR3 has 17 residues. With V trimmed by 4 bases and J by 0 bases, 5 bases remained unmatched. Germline CDR1 SGHDT, CDR2 YYEEEE. This CDR3 is CASSRLAGSTNTGELFF. CDR3 DNA: TGTGCCAGCAGCCGACTAGCGGGATCTACGAACACCGGGGAGCTGTTTTTT.

This clone appeared a few times. The rearrangement joins TRBV5-8 to TRBJ2-1; 7 bases are a match to TRBD1. From germline, CDR1 is SGHTS and CDR2 YDEGEE. The CDR3 extends over 14 amino acids. V was clipped by 4 bases and J by 7 bases; unmatched bases: 8. The CDR3 is CASSPDRVGNEQFF. CDR3 DNA sequence: TGTGCCAGCAGCCCAGACAGGGTTGGGAATGAGCAGTTCTTC.

The gene calls are TRBV7-9 and TRBJ2-2, with TRBD2 matching over 13 bases. This CDR3 is built from 15 residues. V lost 5 bases and J lost 6; bases outside the gene matches: 3. Germline V gives CDR1 SEHNR, CDR2 FQNEAQ (reference sequence). The chain's CDR3 is CASSPGLAGSGELFF. The CDR3, as DNA: TGTGCCAGCAGCCCGGGACTAGCGGGGTCCGGGGAGCTGTTTTTT.

The rearrangement joins TRBV5-1 to TRBJ1-5; 9 bases align to TRBD1. Germline values: CDR1 SGHRS, CDR2 YFSETQ. The CDR3 is 15 amino acids. The V segment lost 2 bases and the J segment 6 bases; nucleotides outside the gene matches: 6. CDR3 in amino acids: CASSLTGGSGQPQHF. The CDR3 coding sequence is TGCGCCAGCAGCTTAACAGGGGGCTCCGGTCAGCCCCAGCATTTT.

Comments on this clone: The missing conserved phenylalanine or tryptophan at the end of this CDR3 makes a read error likely. The DNA is left out, because the CDR3 cannot be placed on it with certainty; the CDR3 is given as TCRdb lists it. J is TRBJ2-3 and V is TRBV28; whether TRBD2, the table's D call, matches the DNA was not checked. Per germline, CDR1 MDHEN and CDR2 SYDVKM. The CDR3 sequence runs 15 residues, both termini included. CDR3 region: CASRRPGTSGTIVFG.

The chain couples TRBV11-1 to TRBJ2-7, with D possibly being TRBD2 (5 bases). Germline assignment: CDR1 SGHAT and CDR2 FQDESV (reference sequence). V was trimmed by 5 bases and J by 0 bases, leaving 17 bases between them. CDR3 length: 16 amino acids. This CDR3 is CASSKRPSPNSYEQYF. The CDR3 coding sequence is TGTGCCAGCAGCAAGCGGCCTTCCCCCAACTCCTACGAGCAGTACTTC.

The V and J genes are TRBV18 and TRBJ2-1; 9 bases map to TRBD1. V lost 2 bases, J lost 4 bases, and 3 bases stayed unmatched. The CDR3 totals 15 residues. Germline loops: CDR1 KGHSH, CDR2 LQKENI. The CDR3 loop reads CASSPGDRAYNEQFF. The CDR3 nucleotides read TGTGCCAGCTCACCAGGGGACAGGGCTTACAATGAGCAGTTCTTC.

The chain carries TRBV7-3 and TRBJ2-7, with TRBD2 matching over 12 bases. The V and J ends lost 5 bases and 11 bases, in that order; junction bases with no gene match: 10. Germline lookup yields CDR1 SGHTA and CDR2 FQGTGA. The CDR3 spans 14 residues. The CDR3 sequence: CASSVTSGSIRKYF. The CDR3 region has the DNA TGTGCCAGCAGCGTGACTAGCGGGAGCATTAGGAAGTACTTC. Looking up the rest from reference TRBV7-3 and TRBJ2-7 gives the full variable domain: GAGVSQTPSNKVTEKGKYVELRCDPISGHTALYWYRQSLGQGPEFLIYFQGTGAADDSGLPNDRFFAVRPEGSVSTLKIQRTERGDSAVYLCASSVTSGSIRKYFGPGTRLTVT.

The rearrangement joins TRBV4-1 to TRBJ2-3; TRBD1 agrees at 7 bases. This CDR3 region has 16 residues. Germline lookup yields CDR1 MGHRA and CDR2 YSYEKL. Losses at the gene ends were 1 base for V and 6 bases for J; bases not matched to a gene: 10. CDR3 nucleotides: TGCGCCAGCAGCCAAGGGGCACAGGGGAATTGGGATACGCAGTATTTT. Translating gives CASSQGAQGNWDTQYF.

The chain has TRBV1 and TRBJ2-1; TRBD2 was called by the table and not checked on the DNA. TRBV1 is annotated as a pseudogene. This CDR3 has 16 amino acids. The CDR3 loop is CTSSHGLAGVYNEQFF. In nucleotides, the CDR3 is TGCACCAGCAGCCACGGACTAGCGGGAGTCTACAATGAGCAGTTCTTC.

The chain is built from TRBV5-1 and TRBJ2-5, with D perhaps TRBD2 (5 bases). From germline, CDR1 is SGHRS and CDR2 YFSETQ. The CDR3 runs to 13 residues. V shed 2 bases and J shed 4 bases, with 9 bases lying between them. The CDR3: CASSFGERETQYF. CDR3 DNA: TGCGCCAGCAGCTTTGGGGAGAGAGAGACCCAGTACTTC.

The rearrangement links TRBV28 to TRBJ1-1; D call uncertain. V dropped 2 bases and J dropped 1 base, with 8 bases sitting between them. Germline CDR1 is MDHEN and CDR2 is SYDVKM. This CDR3 is built from 14 residues. This CDR3 reads CASSLGLQNTEAFF. Written as DNA, the CDR3 is TGTGCCAGCAGTTTAGGGCTTCAGAACACTGAAGCTTTCTTT.

On this clone: Other nucleotide sequences from this sample produce the same CDR3. The gene calls are TRBV28 and TRBJ2-3; D unresolved. CDR1 and CDR2 (germline): MDHEN, SYDVKM. The ends were cut back, 1 base at V and 4 bases at J, with 3 bases in the middle. CDR3 length: 12 residues. Here the CDR3 DNA reads TGTGCCAGCAGTTTATCGGCAGATACGCAGTATTTT. This translates into CASSLSADTQYF.

This clone was counted once. This rearrangement joins TRBV5-1 to TRBJ2-7; D not certain. V lost 5 bases and J 3 bases, leaving 12 bases between the germline ends. Germline-derived CDR1 and CDR2 are SGHRS and YFSETQ. The CDR3 consists of 13 residues. This CDR3 is CASRPSGFYEQYF. CDR3 coding DNA: TGCGCCAGCAGACCGTCCGGGTTCTACGAGCAGTACTTC.

The V and J genes are TRBV6-5 and TRBJ1-5, with 9 bases identical to TRBD1. The CDR3 spans 15 residues. V trimming: 6 bases; J trimming: 2 bases; junction bases outside the gene matches: 5. CDR1 MNHEY and CDR2 SVGAGI come from the germline V gene. The CDR3 nucleotides read TGTGCCAGCAGCGCGACAGGGGGGCGCAATCAGCCCCAGCATTTT. The encoded protein is CASSATGGRNQPQHF.

The chain couples TRBV10-3 to TRBJ1-5, with unresolved D. Germline-derived CDR1 and CDR2 are ENHRY and SYGVKD. Deletions cut 11 bases from V and 2 bases from J, with 10 bases between. The CDR3 length is 12 residues. This chain's CDR3 is CASRGGNQPQHF. CDR3 bases: TGTGCCTCCCGGGGTGGCAATCAGCCCCAGCATTTT.